This T cell receptor beta chain was sequenced during a study of cytomegalovirus exposure and HLA in healthy donors. In the study overall: About 85 million unique TCR sequences came from HLA-typed donors in an early release. Study conclusions and caveats: A few chains linked to CMV were shown in vitro to be specific for CMV antigens.

The PCR used 60 Vbeta and 13 Jbeta primers. Data came from immunoSEQ multiplex PCR; TCRdb stores just in-frame clones and leaves some out. Of under 200,000 clones in the sample, roughly 85% were seen once. Each of the donors was a healthy bone marrow donor. A remark on this clone: Its cognate antigen is unknown.

The V and J ends lost 2 bases and 7 bases, in that order; junction bases with no gene match: 17. Germline V gene lookup returns CDR1 SGHKS and CDR2 YYEKEE (reference sequence). This CDR3 is 17 amino acids long. Sequencing used PBMCs. The receptor was derived from a man aged 35 to 55 in good health and CMV-seronegative. This chain joins TRBV5-5 and TRBJ2-5; 7 nucleotides align to TRBD2. The DNA of the CDR3 is TGTGCCAGCAGCTTAAACCCTCGGGGAGACACGGGAGGGACCCAGTACTTC. This translates into CASSLNPRGDTGGTQYF.